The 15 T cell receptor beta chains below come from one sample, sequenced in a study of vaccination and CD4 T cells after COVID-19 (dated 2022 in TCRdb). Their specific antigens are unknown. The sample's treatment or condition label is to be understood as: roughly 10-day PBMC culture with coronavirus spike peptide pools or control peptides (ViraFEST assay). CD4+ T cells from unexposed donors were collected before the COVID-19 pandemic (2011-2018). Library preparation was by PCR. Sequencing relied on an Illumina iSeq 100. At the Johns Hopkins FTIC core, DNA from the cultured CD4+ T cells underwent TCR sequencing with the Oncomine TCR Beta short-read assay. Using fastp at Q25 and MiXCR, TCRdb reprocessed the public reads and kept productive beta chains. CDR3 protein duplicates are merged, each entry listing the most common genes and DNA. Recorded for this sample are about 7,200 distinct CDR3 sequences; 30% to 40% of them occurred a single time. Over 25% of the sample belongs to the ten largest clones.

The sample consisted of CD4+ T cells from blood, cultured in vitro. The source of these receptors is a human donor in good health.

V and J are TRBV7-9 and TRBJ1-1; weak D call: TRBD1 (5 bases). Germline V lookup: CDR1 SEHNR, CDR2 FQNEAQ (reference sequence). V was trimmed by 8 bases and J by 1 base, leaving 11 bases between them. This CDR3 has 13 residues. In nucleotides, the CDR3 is TGTGCCAGCTGTTGGGGGGAGAACACTGAAGCTTTCTTT. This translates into CASCWGENTEAFF.

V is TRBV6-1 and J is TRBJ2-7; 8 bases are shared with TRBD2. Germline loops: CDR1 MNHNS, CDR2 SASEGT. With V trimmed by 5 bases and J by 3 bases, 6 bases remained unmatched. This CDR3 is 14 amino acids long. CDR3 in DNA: TGTGCCAGCAGTACCCTTGCGGGGGGCTACGAGCAGTACTTC. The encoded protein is CASSTLAGGYEQYF.

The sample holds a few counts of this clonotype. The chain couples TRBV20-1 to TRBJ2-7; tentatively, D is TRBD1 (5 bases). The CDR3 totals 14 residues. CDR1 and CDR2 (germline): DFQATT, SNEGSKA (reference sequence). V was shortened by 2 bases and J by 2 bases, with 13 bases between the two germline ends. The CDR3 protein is CSARSTRQTYEQYF. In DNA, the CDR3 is TGCAGTGCTAGAAGTACAAGACAGACCTACGAGCAGTACTTC.

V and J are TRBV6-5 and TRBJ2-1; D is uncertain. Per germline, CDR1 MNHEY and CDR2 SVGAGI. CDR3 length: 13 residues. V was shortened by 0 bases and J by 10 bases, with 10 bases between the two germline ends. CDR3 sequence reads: CASSYSRVSEQFF. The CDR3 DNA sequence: TGTGCCAGCAGTTACTCTCGGGTATCAGAGCAGTTCTTC.

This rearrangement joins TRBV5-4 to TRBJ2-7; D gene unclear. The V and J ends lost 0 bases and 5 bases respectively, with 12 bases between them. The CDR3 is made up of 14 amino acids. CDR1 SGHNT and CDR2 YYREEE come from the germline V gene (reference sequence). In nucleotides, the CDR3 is TGTGCCAGCAGCTTGGAAAGGGATATTGACGAGCAGTACTTC. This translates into CASSLERDIDEQYF.

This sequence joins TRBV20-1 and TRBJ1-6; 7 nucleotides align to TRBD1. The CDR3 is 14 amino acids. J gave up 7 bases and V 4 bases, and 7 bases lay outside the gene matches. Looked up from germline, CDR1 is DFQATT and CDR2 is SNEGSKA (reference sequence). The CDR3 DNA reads TGCAGTGCTACCCGGGACAGACTAAATTCACCCCTCCACTTT. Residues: CSATRDRLNSPLHF.

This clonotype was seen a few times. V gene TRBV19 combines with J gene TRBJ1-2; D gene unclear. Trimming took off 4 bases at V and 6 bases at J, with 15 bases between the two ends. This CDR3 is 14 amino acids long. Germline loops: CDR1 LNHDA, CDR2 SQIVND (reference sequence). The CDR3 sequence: CASSTRVLHHGYTF. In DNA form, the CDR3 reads TGTGCCAGTAGTACGAGGGTCCTCCACCATGGCTACACCTTC.

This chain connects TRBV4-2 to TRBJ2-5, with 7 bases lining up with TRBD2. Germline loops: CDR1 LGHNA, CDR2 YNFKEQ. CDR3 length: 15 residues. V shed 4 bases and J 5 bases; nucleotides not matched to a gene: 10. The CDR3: CASSPQEAGRETQYF. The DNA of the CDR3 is TGTGCCAGCAGCCCTCAGGAAGCGGGGCGGGAGACCCAGTACTTC.

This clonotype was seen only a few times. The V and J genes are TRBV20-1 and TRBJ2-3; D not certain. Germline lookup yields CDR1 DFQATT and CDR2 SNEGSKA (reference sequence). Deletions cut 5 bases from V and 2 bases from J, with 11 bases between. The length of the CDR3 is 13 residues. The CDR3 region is CSAYRHATDTQYF. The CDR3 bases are TGCAGTGCTTACCGACACGCCACAGATACGCAGTATTTT.

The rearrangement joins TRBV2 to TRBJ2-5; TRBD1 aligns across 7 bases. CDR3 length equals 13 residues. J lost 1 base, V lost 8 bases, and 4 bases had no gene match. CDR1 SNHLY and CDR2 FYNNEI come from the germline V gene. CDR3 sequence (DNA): TGTGCCAGCGCAGGGGGAAGCCAAGAGACCCAGTACTTC. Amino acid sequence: CASAGGSQETQYF.

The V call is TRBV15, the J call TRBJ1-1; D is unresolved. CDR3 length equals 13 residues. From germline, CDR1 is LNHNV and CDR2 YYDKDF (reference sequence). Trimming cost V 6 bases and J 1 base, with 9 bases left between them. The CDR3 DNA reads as TGTGCCACCAGGCACCTCGAGAACACTGAAGCTTTCTTT. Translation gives CATRHLENTEAFF.

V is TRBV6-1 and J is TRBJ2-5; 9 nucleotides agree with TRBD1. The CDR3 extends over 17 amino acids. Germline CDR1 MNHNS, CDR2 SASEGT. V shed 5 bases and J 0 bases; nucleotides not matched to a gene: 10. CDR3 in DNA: TGTGCCAGCAGTCGCGAACCGGGGACAGGGTACCAAGAGACCCAGTACTTC. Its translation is CASSREPGTGYQETQYF.

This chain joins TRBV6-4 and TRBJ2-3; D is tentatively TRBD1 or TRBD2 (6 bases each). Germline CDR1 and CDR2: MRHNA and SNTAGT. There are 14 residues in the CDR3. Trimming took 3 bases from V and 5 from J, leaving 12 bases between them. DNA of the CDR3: TGTGCCAGCAGTGAATCGGGGGCTATAGATACGCAGTATTTT. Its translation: CASSESGAIDTQYF.

The CDR3 DNA reads TGTGCCAGCAGCTCGGCCGGACAGGGGATCTACGAGCAGTACTTC. Encoded protein: CASSSAGQGIYEQYF. The V and J genes are TRBV11-1 and TRBJ2-7; 9 nucleotides line up with TRBD1. This CDR3 is 15 amino acids long. Trimming removed 4 bases from V and 3 bases from J; junction bases left unmatched: 7. Germline-derived CDR1 and CDR2 are SGHAT and FQDESV (reference sequence).

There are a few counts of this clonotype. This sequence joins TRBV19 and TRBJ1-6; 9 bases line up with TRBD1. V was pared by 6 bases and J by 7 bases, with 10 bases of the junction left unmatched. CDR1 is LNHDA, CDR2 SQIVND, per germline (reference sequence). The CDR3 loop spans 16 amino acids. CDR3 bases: TGTGCCAGTAGCAGGGACAGGGATGTTGGGAATTCACCCCTCCACTTT. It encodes CASSRDRDVGNSPLHF.